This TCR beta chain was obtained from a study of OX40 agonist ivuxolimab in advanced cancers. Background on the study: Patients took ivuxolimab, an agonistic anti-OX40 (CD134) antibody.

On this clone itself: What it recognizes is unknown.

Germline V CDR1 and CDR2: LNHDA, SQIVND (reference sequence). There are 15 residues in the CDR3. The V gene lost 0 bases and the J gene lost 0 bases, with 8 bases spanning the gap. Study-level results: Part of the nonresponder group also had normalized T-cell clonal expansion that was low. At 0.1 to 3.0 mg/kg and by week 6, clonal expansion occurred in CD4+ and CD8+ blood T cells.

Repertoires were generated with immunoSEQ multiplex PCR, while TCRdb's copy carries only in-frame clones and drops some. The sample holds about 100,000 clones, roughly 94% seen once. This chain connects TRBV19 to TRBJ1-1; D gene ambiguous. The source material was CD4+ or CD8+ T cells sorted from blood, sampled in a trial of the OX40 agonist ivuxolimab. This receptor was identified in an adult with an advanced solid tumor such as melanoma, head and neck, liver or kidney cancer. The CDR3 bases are TGTGCCAGTAGTATAGACCACAGTCTGAACACTGAAGCTTTCTTT. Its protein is CASSIDHSLNTEAFF.